Given below is one TCR beta chain in context. Its antigen remains unidentified. Compared with germline, one end of the junction differs, possibly owing to a read error. The data derive from a study of CD8+CD57+ T cells in acquired aplastic anemia. Study-wide points: Found in both controls and patients were around 29 CD8+ CDR3 sequences.

Germline lookup yields CDR1 MNHEY and CDR2 SVGAGI. This CDR3 contains 16 residues. The template used for profiling TCR beta VDJ and CDR3 was genomic DNA. TCRdb ran MiXCR on the reads and lists one entry per CDR3 protein. The data show a few hundred thousand distinct CDR3 sequences, 45% to 65% seen once. The specimen sequenced was sorted CD4+, CD8+, or CD8+CD57+ T cells (not recorded which) from PBMCs. V and J are TRBV6-5 and TRBJ1-2, with D possibly TRBD1 on 5 matching bases. The clonotype comes from a human donor with severe aplastic anemia or a healthy control (not recorded which). The CDR3 loop reads CASSEYGTYTNHGYTF. The CDR3 nucleotides are TGTGCCAGCAGTGAATACGGGACCTATACTAACCATGGCTACACCTTC.